Listed below are T cell receptor beta chains from one sample, sequenced in a study of identical twins. TCRdb recomputed calls from the 5' RACE reads with MiXCR, one row per CDR3 protein. This sample has hundreds of thousands of distinct CDR3 sequences, with over 15% found just once. This same sample was also taken into another study, of T cells expressing NK-cell markers.

The sequencing input was PBMCs. All receptors come from a woman in her late teens or twenties in good health. CDR3s include the opening cysteine and the closing phenylalanine or tryptophan. A D gene is named only where the DNA matches it firmly. The listing skips clone size in some rows; elsewhere it reads once, few, many or a size class.

j_call: TRBJ1-1; v_call: TRBV18; d_call: TRBD1; clone_size: few; cdr3_nt: TGTGCCAGCTCGCTCCTCCGGGACAGGGTCACTGAAGCTTTCTTT; cdr3_aa: CASSLLRDRVTEAFF
j_call: TRBJ2-1; v_call: TRBV24-1; d_call: TRBD1; clone_size: few; cdr3_nt: TGTGCCACCAGTGATACCGGGACAGGGGGCGATGAGCAGTTCTTC; cdr3_aa: CATSDTGTGGDEQFF
j_call: TRBJ2-1; v_call: TRBV20-1; d_call: TRBD1; clone_size: -; cdr3_nt: TGCAGTGCTAGAGAGTCAGGGGGCTACAATGAGCAGTTCTTC; cdr3_aa: CSARESGGYNEQFF
j_call: TRBJ2-7; v_call: TRBV7-3; d_call: -; clone_size: -; cdr3_nt: TGTGCCAGCAGCTTAGGCAGCTTCACCTACGAGCAGTACTTC; cdr3_aa: CASSLGSFTYEQYF
j_call: TRBJ2-7; v_call: TRBV15; d_call: -; clone_size: -; cdr3_nt: TGTGCCACCAGCAGCGGAATCGGAGAGCAGTACTTC; cdr3_aa: CATSSGIGEQYF
j_call: TRBJ1-1; v_call: TRBV7-9; d_call: -; clone_size: many; cdr3_nt: TGTGCCAGCAGACCAGTCCAGGTCTTGTCGGAGGCTTTCTTT; cdr3_aa: CASRPVQVLSEAFF
j_call: TRBJ2-3; v_call: TRBV7-9; d_call: TRBD2; clone_size: -; cdr3_nt: TGTGCCAGCAGCTTATTGGGGACTAGCGCGTCCGATACGCAGTATTTT; cdr3_aa: CASSLLGTSASDTQYF
j_call: TRBJ2-3; v_call: TRBV29-1; d_call: TRBD2; clone_size: few; cdr3_nt: TGCAGCGTTGATAGCGGGAAGGCCACAGATACGCAGTATTTT; cdr3_aa: CSVDSGKATDTQYF
j_call: TRBJ2-1; v_call: TRBV20-1; d_call: TRBD2; clone_size: -; cdr3_nt: TGCAGTGCTAGAGAGGGACTAGCGGGTTACAATGAGCAGTTCTTC; cdr3_aa: CSAREGLAGYNEQFF
j_call: TRBJ1-2; v_call: TRBV5-1; d_call: -; clone_size: once; cdr3_nt: TGCGCCAGCAGCTTATCGGGACCCATCGGCTATGGCTACACCTTC; cdr3_aa: CASSLSGPIGYGYTF
j_call: TRBJ1-6; v_call: TRBV12-3/TRBV12-4; d_call: TRBD1; clone_size: many; cdr3_nt: TGTGCCAGCAGAAGGACAGGGGGCCGCTCACCCCTCCACTTT; cdr3_aa: CASRRTGGRSPLHF
j_call: TRBJ2-7; v_call: TRBV11-2; d_call: -; clone_size: many; cdr3_nt: TGTGCCAGCAGCCCTTGGGCAGCTCCCTCCTACGAGCAGTACTTC; cdr3_aa: CASSPWAAPSYEQYF
j_call: TRBJ1-2; v_call: TRBV3-1; d_call: -; clone_size: few; cdr3_nt: TGTGCCAGCAGCCAAGATAGAAAGGGTGGCTACACCTTC; cdr3_aa: CASSQDRKGGYTF
j_call: TRBJ2-1; v_call: TRBV5-1; d_call: TRBD2; clone_size: -; cdr3_nt: TGCGCCAGCAGCAAGGGACTAGCGGGCCCCGGCGATGAGCAGTTCTTC; cdr3_aa: CASSKGLAGPGDEQFF
j_call: TRBJ1-1; v_call: TRBV12-3/TRBV12-4; d_call: -; clone_size: -; cdr3_nt: TGTGCCAGCAGTTTGGAGGAGACCACTGAAGCTTTCTTT; cdr3_aa: CASSLEETTEAFF
j_call: TRBJ2-6; v_call: TRBV6-1; d_call: -; clone_size: -; cdr3_nt: TGTGCCAGCAGTGCCCGCGGAGAAACTGGGGCCAACGTCCTGACTTTC; cdr3_aa: CASSARGETGANVLTF
j_call: TRBJ2-7; v_call: TRBV6-2/TRBV6-3; d_call: -; clone_size: few; cdr3_nt: TGTGCCAGCATGGAATGGGGGAGTCTCTACGAGCAGTACTTC; cdr3_aa: CASMEWGSLYEQYF
j_call: TRBJ2-4; v_call: TRBV12-3/TRBV12-4; d_call: -; clone_size: few; cdr3_nt: TGTGCCAGCTCTTTCTTCGGGACCCGAAACATTCAGTACTTC; cdr3_aa: CASSFFGTRNIQYF
j_call: TRBJ1-1; v_call: TRBV7-2; d_call: -; clone_size: -; cdr3_nt: TGTGCCAGCAGCTTCCGACAGAGCATGAACACTGAAGCTTTCTTT; cdr3_aa: CASSFRQSMNTEAFF
j_call: TRBJ2-2; v_call: TRBV29-1; d_call: -; clone_size: few; cdr3_nt: TGCAGCGTTGCATTGGACTGGAACACCGGGGAGCTGTTTTTT; cdr3_aa: CSVALDWNTGELFF
j_call: TRBJ2-1; v_call: TRBV7-6; d_call: -; clone_size: few; cdr3_nt: TGTGCCAGCAGCTTACCGGGTTTAGGGGAGCAGTTCTTC; cdr3_aa: CASSLPGLGEQFF
j_call: TRBJ2-7; v_call: TRBV12-3/TRBV12-4; d_call: TRBD2; clone_size: few; cdr3_nt: TGTGCCAGCAGTTTACACCGTCGGGGGCTGAGGACTAGCATTCCCTACGAGCAGTACTTC; cdr3_aa: CASSLHRRGLRTSIPYEQYF
j_call: TRBJ2-3; v_call: TRBV12-3/TRBV12-4; d_call: TRBD2; clone_size: few; cdr3_nt: TGTGCCAGCAGTTTAAACAGCGGGGCCTCCACAGATACGCAGTATTTT; cdr3_aa: CASSLNSGASTDTQYF
j_call: TRBJ2-1; v_call: TRBV20-1; d_call: -; clone_size: few; cdr3_nt: TGCAGTGCTAGAGGGCTAGTGGGTAATGAGCAGTTCTTC; cdr3_aa: CSARGLVGNEQFF
j_call: TRBJ1-6; v_call: TRBV12-3/TRBV12-4; d_call: -; clone_size: -; cdr3_nt: TGTGCCAGCATGGAAAGGGGCCTTTATTCACCCCTCCACTTT; cdr3_aa: CASMERGLYSPLHF
j_call: TRBJ2-7; v_call: TRBV12-3/TRBV12-4; d_call: -; clone_size: few; cdr3_nt: TGTGCCAGCAGTTGGGGACTGGTAACCTACGAGCAGTACTTC; cdr3_aa: CASSWGLVTYEQYF
j_call: TRBJ2-7; v_call: TRBV12-3/TRBV12-4; d_call: -; clone_size: many; cdr3_nt: TGTGCCAGCAGTAAATTCTTCTACGAGCAGTACTTC; cdr3_aa: CASSKFFYEQYF
j_call: TRBJ1-2; v_call: TRBV6-4; d_call: TRBD1; clone_size: few; cdr3_nt: TGTGCCAGCAGTATAAATCCGGGACAGGGGGCCGGTGGCTACACCTTC; cdr3_aa: CASSINPGQGAGGYTF
j_call: TRBJ2-1; v_call: TRBV7-9; d_call: -; clone_size: -; cdr3_nt: TGTGCCAGCACCCAGGGATATTTGGGAAACAATGAGCAGTTCTTC; cdr3_aa: CASTQGYLGNNEQFF